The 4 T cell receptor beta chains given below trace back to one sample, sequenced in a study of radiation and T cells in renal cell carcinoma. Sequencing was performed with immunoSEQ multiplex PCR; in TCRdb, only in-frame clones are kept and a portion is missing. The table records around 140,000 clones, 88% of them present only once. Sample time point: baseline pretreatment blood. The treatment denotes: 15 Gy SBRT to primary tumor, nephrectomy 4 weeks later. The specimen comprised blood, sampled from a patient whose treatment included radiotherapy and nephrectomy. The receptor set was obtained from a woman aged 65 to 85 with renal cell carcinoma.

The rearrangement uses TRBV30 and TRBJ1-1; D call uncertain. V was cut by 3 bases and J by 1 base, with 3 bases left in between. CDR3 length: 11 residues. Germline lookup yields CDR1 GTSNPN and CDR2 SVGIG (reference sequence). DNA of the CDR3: TGTGCCTGGAGGCGGAACACTGAAGCTTTCTTT. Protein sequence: CAWRRNTEAFF.

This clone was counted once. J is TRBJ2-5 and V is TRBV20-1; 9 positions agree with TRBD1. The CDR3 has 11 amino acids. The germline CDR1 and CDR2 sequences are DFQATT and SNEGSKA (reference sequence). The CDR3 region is CRGDREETQYF. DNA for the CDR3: TGCAGGGGGGACAGGGAAGAGACCCAGTACTTC.

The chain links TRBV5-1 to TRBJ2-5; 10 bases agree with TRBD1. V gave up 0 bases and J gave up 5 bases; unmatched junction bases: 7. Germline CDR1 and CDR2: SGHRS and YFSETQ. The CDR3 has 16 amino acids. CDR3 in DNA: TGCGCCAGCAGCTTGGGCGGACAGGGGGGGACGGAGACCCAGTACTTC. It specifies CASSLGGQGGTETQYF. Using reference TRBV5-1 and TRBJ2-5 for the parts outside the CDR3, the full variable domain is KAGVTQTPRYLIKTRGQQVTLSCSPISGHRSVSWYQQTPGQGLQFLFEYFSETQRNKGNFPGRFSGRQFSNSRSEMNVSTLELGDSALYLCASSLGGQGGTETQYFGPGTRLLVL.

CDR3 coding DNA: TGCGCCAGCAGCTTGGACGGGGGTCCAGGCGAGCAGTACTTC. This gives the protein CASSLDGGPGEQYF. The genes are TRBV5-1 and TRBJ2-7; tentative D call: TRBD2 (6 bases). V lost 0 bases to trimming and J lost 6 bases, with 13 bases between them. The CDR3 covers 14 residues. Germline assignment: CDR1 SGHRS and CDR2 YFSETQ.